This TCR beta chain was obtained from a study of blood T cell repertoires in COVID-19. Overall study context: Acute-phase and convalescent COVID-19 samples originated in the United States, Italy and Spain. T cells, B-cell-depleted T cells, or PBMCs supplied cDNA or gDNA.

The CDR3 runs to 11 residues. V dropped 2 bases and J dropped 4 bases, with 5 bases sitting between them. The germline V gene has CDR1 GTSNPN and CDR2 SVGIG (reference sequence). The method was immunoSEQ multiplex PCR; TCRdb's version includes in-frame clones alone and lacks a portion of them. The sample consists of hundreds of thousands of clones, 80% to 90% of them appearing once. Individuals drawn from approximately 22 US areas were roughly 18 to 95 years old. This receptor was identified in a man aged 25 to 45 who had recovered from COVID-19. Sequencing input: PBMCs or T cells enriched from blood (not recorded which). The J gene is TRBJ2-5, the V gene TRBV30; D is ambiguous. DNA for the CDR3: TGTGCCTGGAGTAGCCCAGAGACCCAGTACTTC. Protein: CAWSSPETQYF.